The source of this T cell receptor (beta chain) is a study of shared clonotypes between healthy human individuals. Study-level points and caveats: Generation probabilities were higher for clonotypes shared across all four sorted-subset donors than for unshared ones. Among donors, clonotype sharing was expected to be affected by sequencing depth.

A split of CD4+ cells into CD45RA+ naive and CD45RA-negative memory subsets was performed. Worth noting for this clone: Its antigen is currently unknown. Distinct nucleotide sequences in the sample also encode this CDR3.

Profiling relied on immunoSEQ multiplex PCR, and the TCRdb table lists in-frame clones only, not all of them. The data hold fewer than 2.5 million clones, with roughly 93% observed a single time. V gave up 4 bases and J gave up 5 bases, with 9 bases separating them. CDR1 SGHTA and CDR2 FQGNSA come from the germline V gene. The CDR3 has 13 amino acids. This rearrangement joins TRBV7-2 to TRBJ1-5, with a tentative D call TRBD1 (6 bases). Input material: naive CD4+ T cells from PBMCs. Subset given: CD45RA+ positively selected. The sequence was collected from a man aged 18 to 35 in good health. Some clones in this sample may be carry-over from other donors' samples. CDR3 sequence (DNA): TGTGCCAGCAGCTCCAGGGGAGATCAGCCCCAGCATTTT. The encoded protein is CASSSRGDQPQHF.